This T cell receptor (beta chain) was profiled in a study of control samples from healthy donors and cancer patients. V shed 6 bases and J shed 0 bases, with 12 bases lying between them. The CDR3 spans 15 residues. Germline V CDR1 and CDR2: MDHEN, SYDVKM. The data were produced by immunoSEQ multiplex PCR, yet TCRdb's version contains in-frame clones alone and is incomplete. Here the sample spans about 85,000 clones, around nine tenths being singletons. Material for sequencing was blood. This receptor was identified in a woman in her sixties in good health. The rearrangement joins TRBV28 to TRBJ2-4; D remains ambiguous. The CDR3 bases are TGTGCCAGCAGCCTAGGAAGACTAGCCAAAAACATTCAGTACTTC. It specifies CASSLGRLAKNIQYF.